This TCR beta chain is drawn from a study of shared clonotypes between healthy human individuals. The assay was immunoSEQ multiplex PCR, and TCRdb's table has in-frame clones only and misses some. The data show 650,000 to 750,000 clones, roughly 78% seen once. Comments on this clone: Its antigen is still unknown.

The germline V gene has CDR1 MDHEN and CDR2 SYDVKM. Between the trimmed V and J ends, which lost 5 bases and 5 bases, there was a span of 15 bases. The CDR3 extends over 14 amino acids. The study's findings and limits: Naive CD4 clonotypes were shared across several donors at roughly 5%.

The clonotype was recovered from a woman aged 25 to 45 in good health. Sequencing was performed on memory CD4+ T cells sorted from blood. The subset here: CD45RA-negative fraction. The chain recombines TRBV28 with TRBJ1-1; the D is unclear. The CDR3 coding sequence is TGTGCCAGCAGTCCGCAGGTTCACTGGACTGAAGCTTTCTTT. It specifies CASSPQVHWTEAFF. The variable domain in full, with the rest retrieved from reference TRBV28 and TRBJ1-1, is DVKVTQSSRYLVKRTGEKVFLECVQDMDHENMFWYRQDPGLGLRLIYFSYDVKMKEKGDIPEGYSVSREKKERFSLILESASTNQTSMYLCASSPQVHWTEAFFGQGTRLTVV.